These 10 T cell receptor beta chains were all obtained from the same sample, sequenced in a study of Tregs in tolerant kidney transplant recipients. Clones were read by immunoSEQ multiplex PCR, and TCRdb kept only the in-frame ones, dropping some. The sample holds 50,000 or so clones. Material: CD4+ T cells from blood, obtained before the transplant. The receptors stem from a human donor who received a combined kidney and bone marrow transplant.

Comments on this clone: Coverage ceases 3 residues before the CDR3 finishes, and the germline J gene fills in the end. The chain carries TRBV7-2 and TRBJ2-1; TRBD2 aligns across 8 bases. Germline CDR1 SGHTA, CDR2 FQGNSA. Trimming took 5 bases from V and 4 from J; bases not matched to a gene: 4. CDR3 size: 14 residues. The CDR3 sequence: CASSPRGAYNEQFF. The CDR3 DNA, read in part, is TGTGCCAGCAGCCCGCGGGGGGCTTACAATGAG.

A word on this clone: The observed sequence ends 3 residues before the CDR3 terminus, with the missing tail filled in from the germline J gene. The gene calls are TRBV5-1 and TRBJ2-5; 10 positions match TRBD2. The CDR3 has 15 residues. Germline CDR1 reads SGHRS; CDR2 reads YFSETQ. V dropped 2 bases and J dropped 2; count of bases not matched to a gene: 3. The CDR3 bases that were read are TGCGCCAGCAGCTTTCTAGCGGGGGCTCAAGAGACC. Translated, it gives CASSFLAGAQET. The CDR3 in full is CASSFLAGAQETQYF.

Worth noting for this clone: Read coverage stops 3 residues before the CDR3 terminus; the germline J gene supplies the remainder. The chain employs TRBV7-9 and TRBJ2-1, with D perhaps matching TRBD2 (6 bases). V lost 5 bases to trimming and J lost 0 bases, with 11 bases between them. There are 15 residues in the CDR3. The germline V gene encodes CDR1 SEHNR and CDR2 FQNEAQ (reference sequence). CDR3 DNA, as far as it was read: TGTGCCAGCAGCCCACGGGGGACCTCCTACAATGAG. The encoded protein is CASSPRGTSYNE. The CDR3, in full, reads CASSPRGTSYNEQFF.

The CDR3 spells CASSPSGGDTQYF. The covered CDR3 bases are TGTGCCAGCAGCCCCAGCGGAGGAGATACG. The rearrangement uses TRBV7-7 and TRBJ2-3; TRBD2 is a possible D gene (5 bases). The read ends 3 residues before the CDR3 terminus; that terminus is restored from the germline J gene. Germline loops: CDR1 SSHAT, CDR2 FNYEAQ (reference sequence). Trimming cost V 5 bases and J 5 bases, with 11 bases left between them. The CDR3 spans 13 residues.

On this clone itself: The read ends 3 residues early relative to the CDR3; the germline J gene fills the gap. The chain is built from TRBV6-2 or TRBV6-3 and TRBJ2-2; 12 bases line up with TRBD2. CDR3 size: 16 residues. CDR1 MNHEY and CDR2 SVGEGT come from the germline V gene. V lost 2 bases, J lost 6 bases, and 4 bases stayed unmatched. CDR3 protein: CASSYPSGRAPGELFF. CDR3 DNA (partial): TGTGCCAGCAGTTACCCTAGCGGGAGGGCCCCCGGGGAG.

As regards this clone: The DNA ends 3 residues before the CDR3 does, and the rest of the CDR3 is filled in from the germline J gene. The genes are TRBV7-2 and TRBJ2-4; 8 nucleotides line up with TRBD2. Germline V gene sequence: CDR1 SGHTA, CDR2 FQGNSA. The J segment lost 7 bases and the V segment lost 8 bases, leaving 4 bases of the junction unmatched. CDR3 length: 12 residues. Incomplete CDR3 DNA: TGTGCCAGCCGGGCTAGCGGGAACATT. This sequence encodes CASRASGNI. The entire CDR3 protein reads CASRASGNIQYF. Full variable domain (remainder filled in from reference TRBV7-2 and TRBJ2-4): GAGVSQSPSNKVTEKGKDVELRCDPISGHTALYWYRQSLGQGLEFLIYFQGNSAPDKSGLPSDRFSAERTGGSVSTLTIQRTQQEDSAVYLCASRASGNIQYFGAGTRLSVL.

Concerning this clone itself: The observed sequence ends 3 residues before the CDR3 terminus, with the missing tail filled in from the germline J gene. The chain has TRBV30 and TRBJ2-3; D remains ambiguous. Germline loops: CDR1 GTSNPN, CDR2 SVGIG (reference sequence). The CDR3 length is 15 residues. Trimming stripped 0 bases from V and 4 bases from J, with 14 bases between. The sequenced CDR3 bases are TGTGCCTGGAGTGTATTACAATCGGGTTCAGATACG. Translated, it gives CAWSVLQSGSDT. In full, the CDR3 reads CAWSVLQSGSDTQYF.

A remark on this clone: The missing CDR3 end, 3 residues past where the read stops, is filled in from the germline J gene. The rearrangement uses TRBV19 and TRBJ1-2; a possible D gene is TRBD1 (5 bases). The V gene's germline CDR1 is LNHDA and CDR2 SQIVND (reference sequence). This CDR3 has 14 amino acids. Between the trimmed V and J ends, which lost 0 bases and 4 bases, there was a span of 9 bases. This chain's CDR3 is CASSIDPGSYGYTF. The CDR3 bases that were read are TGTGCCAGTAGTATAGACCCAGGGAGCTATGGC.

As regards this clone: The sequence runs out 3 residues before the end of the CDR3; the remainder is reconstructed from the germline J gene. This chain joins TRBV2 and TRBJ2-7; maybe TRBD2 (5 bases). Germline V CDR1 and CDR2: SNHLY, FYNNEI. The CDR3 consists of 14 residues. With 2 bases removed from V and 3 bases from J, the gap between germline ends came to 11 bases. The part of the CDR3 DNA that was read is TGTGCCAGCAGTGAACCCGGGGTGAGCTACGAG. This translates into CASSEPGVSYE. The complete CDR3 protein is CASSEPGVSYEQYF.

In the case of this clone: With the read ending 3 residues before the CDR3 end, the germline J gene is used to fill in that end. The chain couples TRBV30 to TRBJ1-2; possible D gene TRBD1, 6 bases. There are 13 residues in the CDR3. CDR1 and CDR2 (germline): GTSNPN, SVGIG (reference sequence). The CDR3 DNA, read in part, is TGTGCCTGGAGTAGGAGGGGGTCGGGCGGC. This gives the protein CAWSRRGSGG. The whole CDR3 is CAWSRRGSGGYTF. The complete variable domain, with remaining parts taken from reference TRBV30 and TRBJ1-2, reads SQTIHQWPATLVQPVGSPLSLECTVEGTSNPNLYWYRQAAGRGLQLLFYSVGIGQISSEVPQNLSASRPQDRQFILSSKKLLLSDSGFYLCAWSRRGSGGYTFGSGTRLTVV.